This T cell receptor beta chain was captured by sequencing in a study of blood T cell repertoires in COVID-19. The overall study: From the United States, Italy and Spain came samples of acute and convalescent COVID-19. The cDNA or gDNA used as material had been derived from T cells, B-cell-depleted T cells, or PBMCs.

The CDR3 covers 16 residues. V was pared by 2 bases and J by 5 bases, with 9 bases of the junction left unmatched. CDR1 is SGHRS and CDR2 is YFSETQ in the germline V gene. Authors' processing steps: Amplification of reference gene primers was used by the study to estimate nucleated cell counts. Here immunoSEQ multiplex PCR was the method, and the copy in TCRdb shows in-frame clones only, minus some. V, J and clone size are those of that table, while D and trimming were read from the DNA. The sample holds under 150,000 clones, almost 85% seen once. The chain joins TRBV5-1 to TRBJ2-3; 9 nucleotides match TRBD2. The source material was peripheral blood. The receptor was isolated from a man in his 60s with acute or convalescent COVID-19. The CDR3 nucleotides read TGCGCCAGCAGCTTTGCGGGGGGGACAAGGGGAGATACGCAGTATTTT. Translation: CASSFAGGTRGDTQYF.